This is a list of T cell receptor beta chains from one sample in a study of shared clonotypes between healthy human individuals. TCRdb's table, derived via immunoSEQ multiplex PCR, lists solely in-frame clones and lacks some. The sample consists of approximately 460,000 clones, 60% to 80% of them appearing once. Input material: PBMCs. These receptor sequences come from a middle-aged woman in good health. Some clones in this sample may be carry-over from other donors' samples. Both conserved end residues are trimmed from each CDR3.

V gene	J gene	CDR3 length	CDR3 protein
TRBV2	TRBJ2-1	15	ASSEMGLAGDLYEQF
TRBV30	TRBJ2-1	12	AWGRTGLAGERF
TRBV5-1	TRBJ2-7	12	ASSFTGLAGEQY
TRBV9	TRBJ2-7	13	ASSPSGGRAYEQY
TRBV28	TRBJ1-5	12	ASRPGNSNQPQH
TRBV28	TRBJ2-7	10	ASSPLRNEQY
TRBV10-3	TRBJ1-2	12	AISESAANYGYT
TRBV6-5	TRBJ1-1	11	ASNRQQDTEAF
TRBV2	TRBJ2-3	13	ASSEGGAGTDTQY
TRBV19	TRBJ2-5	11	ASSMKGPETQY
TRBV7-6	TRBJ1-1	11	ASSLGGGPEAF
TRBV18	-	12	ASSPRDGTNEQY
TRBV11-2	TRBJ1-5	13	ASSLAGRRNQPQH
TRBV19	TRBJ1-1	9	ASSSQVEAF
TRBV6-6	TRBJ1-5	11	ASRPNSNQPQH
TRBV7-3	TRBJ2-3	14	ASSLRAGGVTDTQY
TRBV7-2	TRBJ2-1	11	ASNLDSYNEQF
TRBV19	TRBJ1-5	16	AGSIRGIIAYSNQPQH
TRBV5-1	TRBJ2-7	10	ASSLAGLRQY
TRBV19	TRBJ1-1	11	ASSIRGGTEAF
TRBV27	TRBJ2-3	15	ASSLAGVGPSTDTQY
TRBV19	TRBJ2-3	12	ASSVGTPKDTQY
TRBV19	-	14	ASSKSRGRKFYEQY
TRBV7-7	TRBJ2-5	11	ASSQGGPETQY
TRBV28	TRBJ2-5	14	ASSPMGGGLRETQY
TRBV6-4	TRBJ2-3	14	ASSDGGSRTTDTQY
TRBV27	TRBJ2-7	16	ASTPGWLAGAVPYEQY
TRBV19	TRBJ2-5	13	ASSTGQGVQETQY
TRBV19	TRBJ1-2	12	ASSTAEGTLGDT
TRBV29-1	TRBJ2-7	11	SVRETGSYEQY
TRBV15	TRBJ2-5	13	ATSRDPGPQETQY
TRBV2	TRBJ2-1	12	ASSEGGPGNEQF
TRBV13	TRBJ2-1	17	ASSSFETSGTRSGDEQF
TRBV5-4	TRBJ2-3	14	ASSLMGGASADTQY
TRBV6-5	TRBJ2-2	13	ASRLTGANTGELF
TRBV7-8	TRBJ1-1	11	ASSSSGLEEAF
TRBV4-2	TRBJ1-1	14	ASSLLAGGTNTEAF
TRBV11-3	TRBJ2-1	12	ASSLRGKSNEQF
TRBV10-3	TRBJ2-6	18	AIRGGVATDTRSGANVLT
TRBV9	TRBJ2-1	14	ASSGGPSYSYNEQF
TRBV19	TRBJ1-5	14	ASSIGAGGENQPQH
TRBV28	TRBJ2-7	15	ASSLWGLGTGLYEQY
TRBV18	TRBJ2-1	18	ASSPEITSGVLHVYNEQF
TRBV29-1	TRBJ2-3	12	SVDGRTGPDTQY
TRBV28	TRBJ1-5	13	ANRTGELSNQPQH
TRBV6-4	TRBJ1-2	12	ASSEGVGVGGYT
TRBV5-4	TRBJ1-2	14	ASSWDGQGTNYGYT
TRBV7-9	TRBJ2-7	13	ASSLGGGSLHEQY
TRBV10-3	TRBJ2-6	15	AIKGTGLSSGANVLT
TRBV30	TRBJ2-2	12	AWRREGRTGELF
TRBV7-8	TRBJ2-3	13	ASSSLAGGSDTQY
TRBV28	TRBJ2-5	10	ASSLSRETQY
TRBV5-8	TRBJ1-3	14	ASSLEARGWGNTIY
TRBV6-6	TRBJ2-1	13	ASRPSGVGYNEQF
TRBV18	TRBJ1-1	14	ASSRTGGGLNTEAF
TRBV19	TRBJ2-1	15	ASSSHRGEPSYNEQF
TRBV5-1	TRBJ1-1	12	ASSFGGMNTEAF
TRBV30	TRBJ2-5	16	AWSVRFGTSGYQETQY
TRBV28	TRBJ1-1	12	ASSSRDRNTEAF
TRBV20-1	TRBJ2-7	9	SARDVYEQY